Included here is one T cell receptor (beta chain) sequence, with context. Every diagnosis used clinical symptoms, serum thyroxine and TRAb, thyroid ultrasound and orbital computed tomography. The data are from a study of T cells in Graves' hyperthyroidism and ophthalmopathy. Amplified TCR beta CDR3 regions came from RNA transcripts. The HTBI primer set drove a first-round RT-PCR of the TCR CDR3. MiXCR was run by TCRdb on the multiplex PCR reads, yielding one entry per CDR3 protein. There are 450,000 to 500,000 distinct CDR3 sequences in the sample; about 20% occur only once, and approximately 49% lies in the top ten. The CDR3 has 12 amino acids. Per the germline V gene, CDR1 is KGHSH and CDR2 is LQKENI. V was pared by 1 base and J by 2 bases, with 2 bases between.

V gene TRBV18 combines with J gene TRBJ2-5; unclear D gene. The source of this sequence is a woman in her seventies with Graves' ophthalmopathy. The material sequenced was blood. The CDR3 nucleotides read TGTGCCAGCTCACCACGACAAGAGACCCAGTACTTC. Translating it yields CASSPRQETQYF.